The next 19 T cell receptor beta chains were all read from a single sample in a study of shared clonotypes between healthy human individuals (dated by TCRdb to between 2020 and 2021). The receptor library was made with the immunoSEQ multiplex PCR assay. TCRdb re-hosts the immuneACCESS table, in-frame sequences only. Its copies lack some clones; in the studies checked, an unresolved V gene accounts for under half of them, and the cause for the rest is not known. Recorded for this sample are more than 550,000 clones; roughly 72% of them occurred a single time. More than 1.5% of the sample rests with the top ten. The source material was memory CD4+ T cells sorted from blood. The cell subset or site label corresponds to: CD45RA-negative fraction. These receptors all stem from a woman aged 25 to 45 in good health.

The chain couples TRBV19 to TRBJ2-5; 10 nucleotides align to TRBD2. The junction had 4 bases not matched to a gene; V was cut back by 1 base and J by 5 bases. The germline V gene encodes CDR1 LNHDA and CDR2 SQIVND (reference sequence). CDR3 length equals 15 residues. The DNA for the CDR3 is TGTGCCAGTAGTATAGCTTCTAGCGGGAGTGAGACCCAGTACTTC. Its translation is CASSIASSGSETQYF.

This chain links TRBV7-9 with TRBJ2-4; D might be TRBD1 (6 bases). Germline CDR1 is SEHNR and CDR2 is FQNEAQ (reference sequence). CDR3 length: 14 residues. Trimming shortened V by 5 bases and J by 3 bases, and 11 bases separated the two germline ends. CDR3 nucleotide sequence: TGTGCCAGCAGCCTTGACAGGAACAAAAACATTCAGTACTTC. Translated, it gives CASSLDRNKNIQYF.

The chain joins TRBV29-1 to TRBJ2-1, with no clear D. Between the trimmed V and J ends, which lost 5 bases and 7 bases, there was a span of 6 bases. CDR1 and CDR2 from the germline V gene are SQVTM and ANQGSEA. This CDR3 comprises 10 residues. The CDR3 loop reads CSVLWNEQFF. DNA of the CDR3: TGCAGCGTTCTTTGGAATGAGCAGTTCTTC.

The chain joins TRBV6-6 to TRBJ2-7; D is perhaps TRBD1 (6 bases). The CDR3 has 14 amino acids. Germline CDR1 reads MNHNY; CDR2 reads SVGAGI (reference sequence). Trimming shortened V by 6 bases and J by 1 base, and 13 bases separated the two germline ends. This CDR3 is CASSVMDRSYEQYF. DNA of the CDR3: TGTGCCAGCAGCGTCATGGACAGATCCTACGAGCAGTACTTC.

This chain links TRBV4-1 with TRBJ2-7; tentative D call: TRBD1 (5 bases). With 2 bases removed from V and 3 bases from J, the gap between germline ends came to 23 bases. Per germline, CDR1 MGHRA and CDR2 YSYEKL. The CDR3 is 18 residues long. CDR3 sequence (DNA): TGCGCCAGCAGCCAATGGGAACAGGTTCTCGGTGGAGTCTACGAGCAGTACTTC. Its translation: CASSQWEQVLGGVYEQYF.

This chain uses TRBV7-2 with TRBJ2-7, with no clear D. Germline V gives CDR1 SGHTA, CDR2 FQGNSA. V was clipped by 0 bases and J by 3 bases, with 6 bases between them. This CDR3 is built from 13 residues. CDR3 loop: CASSLAGVYEQYF. The CDR3 coding sequence is TGTGCCAGCAGCTTAGCAGGAGTCTACGAGCAGTACTTC.

The chain is built from TRBV7-9 and TRBJ2-5; 7 positions match TRBD1. Germline V gene data show CDR1 as SEHNR and CDR2 as FQNEAQ (reference sequence). The CDR3 has 18 amino acids. With V trimmed by 1 base and J by 4 bases, 15 bases remained unmatched. Here the CDR3 DNA reads TGTGCCAGCAGCTTAGTTTTAGGGACAGACGATTGGTTAGAGACCCAGTACTTC. The encoded protein is CASSLVLGTDDWLETQYF.

In this sample, this clone turned up once. The V call is TRBV28, the J call TRBJ1-3, with a weak D call TRBD1 (5 bases). The CDR3 runs to 16 residues. CDR1 is MDHEN, CDR2 SYDVKM, per germline. V was shortened by 6 bases and J by 0 bases, with 15 bases between the two germline ends. The CDR3 loop is CASRTPGRRSGNTIYF. CDR3 nucleotides: TGTGCCAGCAGAACCCCGGGACGCCGCTCTGGAAACACCATATATTTT.

This clone has more than one count but fewer than ten. The chain links TRBV19 to TRBJ2-7; a possible D gene is TRBD2 (6 bases). CDR3 length: 16 amino acids. Trimming shortened V by 6 bases and J by 4 bases, and 22 bases separated the two germline ends. The germline CDR1 and CDR2 sequences are LNHDA and SQIVND (reference sequence). For the CDR3, the DNA is TGTGCCAGTAGGAGGAGGGGCCAAGGGGATATGTACGAGCAGTACTTC. Its translation: CASRRRGQGDMYEQYF.

V and J are TRBV2 and TRBJ2-7; the match to TRBD2 covers 10 bases. Germline CDR1 is SNHLY and CDR2 is FYNNEI. V gave up 10 bases and J gave up 2 bases; unmatched junction bases: 8. The CDR3 length is 14 residues. CDR3 coding DNA: TGTGCCACTAGAGGACTAGCGGTACCCTACGAGCAGTACTTC. This encodes CATRGLAVPYEQYF.

This clone is a singleton in its sample. The chain carries TRBV28 and TRBJ2-7; 12 nucleotides match TRBD2. This CDR3 spans 17 amino acids. Germline assignment: CDR1 MDHEN and CDR2 SYDVKM. The trim removed 6 bases at V and 0 bases at J, leaving 9 bases unmatched. CDR3: CASRSLAGGLSSYEQYF. The DNA of the CDR3 is TGTGCCAGCAGGTCACTAGCGGGAGGCCTAAGCTCCTACGAGCAGTACTTC.

Comment on this clone: The sample has other DNA sequences that encode this CDR3 too. The genes are TRBV5-1 and TRBJ1-4, with 7 bases fitting TRBD1. From germline, CDR1 is SGHRS and CDR2 YFSETQ. CDR3 size: 13 residues. The V and J ends lost 2 bases and 8 bases, in that order; junction bases with no gene match: 3. The CDR3 is CASSLNRGEKLFF. The CDR3, as DNA: TGCGCCAGCAGCTTAAACAGGGGAGAAAAACTGTTTTTT.

In its sample, this clone was seen a few times. The chain joins TRBV20-1 to TRBJ1-1; D gene uncertain. From germline, CDR1 is DFQATT and CDR2 SNEGSKA (reference sequence). Trimming removed 3 bases at V and 11 bases at J, with 10 bases between. The CDR3 has 10 residues. CDR3 sequence (DNA): TGCAGTGCTAGTGGGATAAACGCTTTCTTT. This codes for CSASGINAFF.

The V gene is TRBV6-1, the J gene TRBJ2-7; maybe TRBD2 (5 bases). Germline values: CDR1 MNHNS, CDR2 SASEGT. Between the trimmed V and J ends, which lost 4 bases and 3 bases, there was a span of 13 bases. There are 14 residues in the CDR3. The CDR3 loop reads CASSGAELSYEQYF. The CDR3 nucleotides read TGTGCCAGCAGTGGAGCGGAGCTCAGCTACGAGCAGTACTTC.

This clone was picked up a small number of times. The genes are TRBV19 and TRBJ1-2; D not certain. The CDR3 totals 13 residues. Deletions cut 5 bases from V and 10 bases from J, with 17 bases between. CDR1 LNHDA and CDR2 SQIVND come from the germline V gene (reference sequence). CDR3 amino acids: CASSPQPGSAYTF. CDR3 DNA sequence: TGTGCCAGTAGTCCACAACCGGGATCTGCCTACACCTTC. The full variable domain, completed using reference TRBV19 and TRBJ1-2, is DGGITQSPKYLFRKEGQNVTLSCEQNLNHDAMYWYRQDPGQGLRLIYYSQIVNDFQKGDIAEGYSVSREKKESFPLTVTSAQKNPTAFYLCASSPQPGSAYTFGSGTRLTVV.

The sample holds a few counts of this clone. The chain is built from TRBV7-9 and TRBJ2-5; TRBD2 agrees at 8 bases. Germline CDR1 and CDR2: SEHNR and FQNEAQ (reference sequence). V gave up 1 base and J gave up 5 bases; unmatched junction bases: 6. The CDR3 extends over 15 amino acids. The CDR3 region is CASSLGAGAGETQYF. The CDR3 DNA sequence: TGTGCCAGCAGCTTAGGAGCGGGGGCTGGGGAGACCCAGTACTTC.

This sequence joins TRBV19 and TRBJ1-3; 7 bases line up with TRBD1. Germline V lookup: CDR1 LNHDA, CDR2 SQIVND (reference sequence). The CDR3 spans 13 residues. The V gene end was trimmed by 9 bases and the J gene end by 3 bases; junction bases not matched to a gene: 5. This CDR3 reads CASKDRLGNTIYF. The CDR3 DNA reads TGTGCCAGCAAGGACAGGCTTGGAAACACCATATATTTT.

The CDR3 sequence is CASRTADYEQYF. CDR3 DNA sequence: TGTGCCAGCCGGACAGCGGATTACGAGCAGTACTTC. The chain links TRBV28 to TRBJ2-7; D might be TRBD1 (6 bases). Germline V gene sequence: CDR1 MDHEN, CDR2 SYDVKM. V lost 8 bases and J lost 4, with 12 bases in between. CDR3 length: 12 amino acids.

The chain links TRBV5-1 to TRBJ2-1; TRBD2 matches 7 bases. With 4 bases clipped from V and 6 bases from J, the junction kept 13 bases outside the gene matches. The CDR3 spans 16 residues. Germline CDR1 is SGHRS and CDR2 is YFSETQ. The CDR3 DNA is TGCGCCAGCAGCAACGTCGGGGGGAGGGCCCCCAATGAGCAGTTCTTC. Protein sequence: CASSNVGGRAPNEQFF.